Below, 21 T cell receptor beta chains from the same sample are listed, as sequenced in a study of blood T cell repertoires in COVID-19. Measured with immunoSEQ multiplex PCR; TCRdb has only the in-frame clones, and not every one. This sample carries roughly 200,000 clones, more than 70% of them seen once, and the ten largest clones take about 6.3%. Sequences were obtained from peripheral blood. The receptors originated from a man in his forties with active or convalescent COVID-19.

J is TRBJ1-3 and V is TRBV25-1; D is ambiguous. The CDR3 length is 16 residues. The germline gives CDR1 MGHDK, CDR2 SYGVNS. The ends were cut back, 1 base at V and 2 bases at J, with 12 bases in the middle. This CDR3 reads CASSESGQMAGNTIYF. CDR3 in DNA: TGTGCCAGCAGTGAATCTGGTCAGATGGCTGGAAACACCATATATTTT.

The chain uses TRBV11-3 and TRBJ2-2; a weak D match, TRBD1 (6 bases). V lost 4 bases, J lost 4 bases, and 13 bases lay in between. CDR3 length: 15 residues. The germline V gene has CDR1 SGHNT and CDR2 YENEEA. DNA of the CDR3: TGTGCCAGCAGCTCGTGGACAGAGAGCACCGGGGAGCTGTTTTTT. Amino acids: CASSSWTESTGELFF. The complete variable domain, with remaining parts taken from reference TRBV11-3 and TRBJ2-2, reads EAGVVQSPRYKIIEKKQPVAFWCNPISGHNTLYWYLQNLGQGPELLIRYENEEAVDDSQLPKDRFSAERLKGVDSTLKIQPAELGDSAVYLCASSSWTESTGELFFGEGSRLTVL.

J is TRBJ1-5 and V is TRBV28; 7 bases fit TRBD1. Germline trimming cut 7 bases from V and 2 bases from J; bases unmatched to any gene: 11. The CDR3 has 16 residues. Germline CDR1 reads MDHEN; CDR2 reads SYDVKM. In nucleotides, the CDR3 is TGTGCCAGCAATCTTTACAGGGGAAGAGGCAATCAGCCCCAGCATTTT. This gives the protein CASNLYRGRGNQPQHF.

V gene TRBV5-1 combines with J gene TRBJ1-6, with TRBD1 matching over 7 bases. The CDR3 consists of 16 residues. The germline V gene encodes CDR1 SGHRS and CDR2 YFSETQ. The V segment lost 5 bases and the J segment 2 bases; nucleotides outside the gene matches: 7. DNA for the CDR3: TGCGCCAGCAGACAAGAAACAGGGGCCTATAATTCACCCCTCCACTTT. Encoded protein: CASRQETGAYNSPLHF.

Written as DNA, the CDR3 is TGTGCCACCCACCCCCACAGGGCCAATCAGCCCCAGCATTTT. As protein: CATHPHRANQPQHF. The rearrangement uses TRBV28 and TRBJ1-5, with D possibly matching TRBD1 (6 bases). The CDR3 loop spans 14 amino acids. V was trimmed by 10 bases and J by 3 bases, leaving 16 bases between them. From germline, CDR1 is MDHEN and CDR2 SYDVKM.

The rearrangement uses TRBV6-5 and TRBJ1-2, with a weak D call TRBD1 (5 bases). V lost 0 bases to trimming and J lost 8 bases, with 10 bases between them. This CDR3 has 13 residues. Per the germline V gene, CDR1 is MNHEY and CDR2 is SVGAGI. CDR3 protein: CASSYSTVGGYTF. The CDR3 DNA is TGTGCCAGCAGTTACTCGACAGTGGGAGGCTACACCTTC.

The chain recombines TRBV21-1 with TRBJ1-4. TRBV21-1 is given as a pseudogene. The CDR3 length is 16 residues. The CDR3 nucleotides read TGTGCCAGCAGCAAAGTGAAGACCCGGAGGGGTGAAAAACTGTTTTTT. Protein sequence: CASSKVKTRRGEKLFF.

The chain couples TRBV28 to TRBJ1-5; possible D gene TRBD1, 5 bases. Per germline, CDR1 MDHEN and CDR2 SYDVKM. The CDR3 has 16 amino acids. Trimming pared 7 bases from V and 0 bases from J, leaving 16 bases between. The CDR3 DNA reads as TGTGCCAGCACCCAGGGAGGGGTGTATAGCAATCAGCCCCAGCATTTT. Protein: CASTQGGVYSNQPQHF.

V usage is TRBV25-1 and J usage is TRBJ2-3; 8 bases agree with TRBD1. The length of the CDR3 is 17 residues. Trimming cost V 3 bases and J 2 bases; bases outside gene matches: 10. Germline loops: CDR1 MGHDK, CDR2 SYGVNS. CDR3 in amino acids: CASSDRARQGPTDTQYF. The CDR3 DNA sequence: TGTGCCAGCAGTGACCGAGCCCGACAGGGGCCCACAGATACGCAGTATTTT. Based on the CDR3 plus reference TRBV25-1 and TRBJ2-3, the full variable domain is EADIYQTPRYLVIGTGKKITLECSQTMGHDKMYWYQQDPGMELHLIHYSYGVNSTEKGDLSSESTVSRIRTEHFPLTLESARPSHTSQYLCASSDRARQGPTDTQYFGPGTRLTVL.

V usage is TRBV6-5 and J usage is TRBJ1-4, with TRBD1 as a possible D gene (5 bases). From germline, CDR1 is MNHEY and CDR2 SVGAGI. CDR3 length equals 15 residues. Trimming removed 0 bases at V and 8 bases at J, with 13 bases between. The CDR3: CASSYSGQGREKLFF. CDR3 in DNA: TGTGCCAGCAGTTACTCGGGGCAGGGTAGAGAAAAACTGTTTTTT.

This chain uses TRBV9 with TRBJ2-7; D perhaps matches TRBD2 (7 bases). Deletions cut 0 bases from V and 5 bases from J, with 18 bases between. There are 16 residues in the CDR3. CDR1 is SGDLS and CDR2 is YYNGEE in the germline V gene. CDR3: CASSVGEGVARNEQYF. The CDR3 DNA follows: TGTGCCAGCAGCGTAGGGGAGGGGGTAGCGCGGAACGAGCAGTACTTC.

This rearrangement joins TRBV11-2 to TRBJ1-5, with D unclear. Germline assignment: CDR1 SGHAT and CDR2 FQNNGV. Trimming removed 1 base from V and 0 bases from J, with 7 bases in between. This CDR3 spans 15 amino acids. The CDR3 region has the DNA TGTGCCAGCAGCTTAGGCAGTTATAGCAATCAGCCCCAGCATTTT. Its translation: CASSLGSYSNQPQHF.

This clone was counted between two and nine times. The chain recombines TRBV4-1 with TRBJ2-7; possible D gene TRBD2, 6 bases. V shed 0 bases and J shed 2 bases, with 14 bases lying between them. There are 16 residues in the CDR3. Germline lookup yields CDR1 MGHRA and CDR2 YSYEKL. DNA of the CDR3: TGCGCCAGCAGCCAAGATTCAGGGAGGTCCCCCTACGAGCAGTACTTC. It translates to CASSQDSGRSPYEQYF.

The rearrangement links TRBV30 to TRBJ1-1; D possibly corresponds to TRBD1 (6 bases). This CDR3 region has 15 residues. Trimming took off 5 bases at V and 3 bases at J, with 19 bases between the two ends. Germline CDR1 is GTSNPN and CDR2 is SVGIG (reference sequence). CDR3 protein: CAWASLGGRDTEAFF. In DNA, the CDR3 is TGTGCCTGGGCCTCATTAGGGGGAAGGGACACTGAAGCTTTCTTT.

This CDR3 reads CASSQGGDNSPLHF. CDR3 sequence (DNA): TGTGCCAGCAGCCAAGGGGGAGATAATTCACCCCTCCACTTT. The chain is built from TRBV3-1 (or the pseudogene TRBV3-2) and TRBJ1-6; no firm D call. V was pared by 1 base and J by 5 bases, with 6 bases between. In germline, CDR1 is LGHDT, CDR2 YNNKEL (reference sequence). The CDR3 has 14 amino acids.

The chain's CDR3 is CASTGTTSGNEETQYF. The CDR3 region has the DNA TGTGCCAGTACCGGGACGACTAGCGGGAACGAAGAGACCCAGTACTTC. This chain links TRBV19 with TRBJ2-5; TRBD2 agrees at 11 bases. Germline values: CDR1 LNHDA, CDR2 SQIVND (reference sequence). The trim removed 7 bases at V and 3 bases at J, leaving 10 bases unmatched. The CDR3 has 16 amino acids.

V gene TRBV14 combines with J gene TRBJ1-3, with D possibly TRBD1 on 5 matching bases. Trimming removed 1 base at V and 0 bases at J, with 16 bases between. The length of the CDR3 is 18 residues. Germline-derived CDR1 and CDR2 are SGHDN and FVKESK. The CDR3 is CASSQVRGAPSSGNTIYF. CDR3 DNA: TGTGCCAGCAGCCAAGTTCGTGGGGCGCCTAGCTCTGGAAACACCATATATTTT.

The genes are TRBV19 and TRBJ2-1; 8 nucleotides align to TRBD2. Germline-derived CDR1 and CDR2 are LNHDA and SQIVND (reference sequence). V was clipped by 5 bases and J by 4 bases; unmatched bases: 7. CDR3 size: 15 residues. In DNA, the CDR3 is TGTGCCAGTAGTTACGCGGGAGGTTTTTACAATGAGCAGTTCTTC. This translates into CASSYAGGFYNEQFF.

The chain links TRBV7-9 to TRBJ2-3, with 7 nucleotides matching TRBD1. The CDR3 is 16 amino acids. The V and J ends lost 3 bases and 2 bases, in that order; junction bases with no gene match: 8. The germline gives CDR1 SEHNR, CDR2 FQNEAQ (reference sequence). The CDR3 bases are TGTGCCAGCAGCTTCATCCCGACAGGGACCACAGATACGCAGTATTTT. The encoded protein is CASSFIPTGTTDTQYF.

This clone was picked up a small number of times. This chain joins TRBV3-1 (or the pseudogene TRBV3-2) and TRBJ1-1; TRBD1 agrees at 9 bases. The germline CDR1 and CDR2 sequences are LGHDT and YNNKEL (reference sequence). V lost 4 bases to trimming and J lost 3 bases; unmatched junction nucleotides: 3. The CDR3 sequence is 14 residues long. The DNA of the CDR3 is TGTGCCAGCAGCCTCCGACAGGGGGACACTGAAGCTTTCTTT. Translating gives CASSLRQGDTEAFF.

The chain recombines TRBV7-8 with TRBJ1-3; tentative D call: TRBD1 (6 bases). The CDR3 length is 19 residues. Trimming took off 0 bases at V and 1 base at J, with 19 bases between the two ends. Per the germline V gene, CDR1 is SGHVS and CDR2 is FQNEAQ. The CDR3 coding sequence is TGTGCCAGCAGCTTAGCGATACAAGGACAGCTTAAATCTGGAAACACCATATATTTT. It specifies CASSLAIQGQLKSGNTIYF.